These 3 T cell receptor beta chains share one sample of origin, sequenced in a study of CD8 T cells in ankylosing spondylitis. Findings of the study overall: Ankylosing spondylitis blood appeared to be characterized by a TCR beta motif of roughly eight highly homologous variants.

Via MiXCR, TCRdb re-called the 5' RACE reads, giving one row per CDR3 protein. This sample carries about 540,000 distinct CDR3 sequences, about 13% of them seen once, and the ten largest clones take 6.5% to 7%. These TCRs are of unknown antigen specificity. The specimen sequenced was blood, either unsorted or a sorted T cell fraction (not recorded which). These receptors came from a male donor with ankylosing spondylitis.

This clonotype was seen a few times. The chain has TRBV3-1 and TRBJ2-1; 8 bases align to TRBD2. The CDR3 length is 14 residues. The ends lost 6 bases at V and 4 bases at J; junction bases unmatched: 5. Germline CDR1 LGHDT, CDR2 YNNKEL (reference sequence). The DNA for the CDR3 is TGTGCCAGCAGGCCAGGACTAGCATACAATGAGCAGTTCTTC. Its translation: CASRPGLAYNEQFF.

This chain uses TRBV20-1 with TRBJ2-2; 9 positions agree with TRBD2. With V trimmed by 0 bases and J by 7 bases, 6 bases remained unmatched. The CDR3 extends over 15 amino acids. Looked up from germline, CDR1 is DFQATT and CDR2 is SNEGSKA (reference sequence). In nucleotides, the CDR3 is TGCAGTGCTAGAGATCCGGGACTAGCTTTCGGGGAGCTGTTTTTT. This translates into CSARDPGLAFGELFF.

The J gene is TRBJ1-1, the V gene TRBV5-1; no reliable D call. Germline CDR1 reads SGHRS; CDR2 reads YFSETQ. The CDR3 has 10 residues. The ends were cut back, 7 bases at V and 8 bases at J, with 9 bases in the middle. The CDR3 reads CASVSAEAFF. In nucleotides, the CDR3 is TGCGCCAGCGTTTCGGCAGAAGCTTTCTTT.